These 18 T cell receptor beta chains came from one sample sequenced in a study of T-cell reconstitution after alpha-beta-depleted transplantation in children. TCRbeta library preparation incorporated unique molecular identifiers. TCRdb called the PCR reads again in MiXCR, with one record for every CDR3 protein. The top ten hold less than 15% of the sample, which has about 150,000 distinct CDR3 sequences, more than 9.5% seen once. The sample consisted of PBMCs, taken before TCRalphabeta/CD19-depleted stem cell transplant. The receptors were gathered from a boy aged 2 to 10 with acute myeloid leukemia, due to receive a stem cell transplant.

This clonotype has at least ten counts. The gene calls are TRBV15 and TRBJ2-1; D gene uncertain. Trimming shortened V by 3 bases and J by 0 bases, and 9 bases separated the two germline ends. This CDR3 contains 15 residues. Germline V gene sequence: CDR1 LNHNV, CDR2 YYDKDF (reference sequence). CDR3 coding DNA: TGTGCCACCAGCAGTGCGCCTAACTCCTACAATGAGCAGTTCTTC. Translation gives CATSSAPNSYNEQFF.

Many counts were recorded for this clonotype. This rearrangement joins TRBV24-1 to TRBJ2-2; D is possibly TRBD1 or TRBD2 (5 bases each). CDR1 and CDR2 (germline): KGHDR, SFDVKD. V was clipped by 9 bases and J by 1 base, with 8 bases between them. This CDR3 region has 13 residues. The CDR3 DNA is TGTGCCACCGGGGGTCGGAACACCGGGGAGCTGTTTTTT. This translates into CATGGRNTGELFF.

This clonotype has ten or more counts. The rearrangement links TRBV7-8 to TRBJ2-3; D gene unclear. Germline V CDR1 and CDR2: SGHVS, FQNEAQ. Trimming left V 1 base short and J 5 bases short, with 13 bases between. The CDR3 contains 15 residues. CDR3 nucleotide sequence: TGTGCCAGCAGCTTAGGGGCTAACTTCGGAGATACGCAGTATTTT. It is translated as CASSLGANFGDTQYF.

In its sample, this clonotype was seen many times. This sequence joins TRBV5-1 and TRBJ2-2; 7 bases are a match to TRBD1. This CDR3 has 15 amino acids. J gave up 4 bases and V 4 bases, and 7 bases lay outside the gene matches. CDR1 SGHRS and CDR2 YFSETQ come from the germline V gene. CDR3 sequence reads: CASSLRQGATGELFF. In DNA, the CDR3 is TGCGCCAGCAGCCTTAGACAGGGCGCCACCGGGGAGCTGTTTTTT.

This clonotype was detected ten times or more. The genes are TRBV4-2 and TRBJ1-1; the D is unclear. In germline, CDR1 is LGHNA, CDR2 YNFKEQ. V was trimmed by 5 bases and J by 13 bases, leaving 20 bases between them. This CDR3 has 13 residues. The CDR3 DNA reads TGTGCCAGCAGCTTGAGGGAACCCCCAGGTTATTTCTTT. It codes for CASSLREPPGYFF.

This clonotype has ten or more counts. The CDR3 loop is CASSPRTTNYGYTF. CDR3 DNA sequence: TGTGCCAGCAGTCCCCGGACAACTAACTATGGCTACACCTTC. The chain carries TRBV12-3 or TRBV12-4 and TRBJ1-2; D may be TRBD1 (5 bases). This CDR3 comprises 14 residues. The V and J ends lost 5 bases and 0 bases respectively, with 10 bases between them.

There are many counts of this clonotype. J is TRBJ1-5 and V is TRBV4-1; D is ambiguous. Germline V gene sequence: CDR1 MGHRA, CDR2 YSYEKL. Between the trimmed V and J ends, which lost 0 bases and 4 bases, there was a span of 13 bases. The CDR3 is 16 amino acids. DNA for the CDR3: TGCGCCAGCAGCCAAGATCGGGTGGGCGGGAATCAGCCCCAGCATTTT. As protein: CASSQDRVGGNQPQHF.

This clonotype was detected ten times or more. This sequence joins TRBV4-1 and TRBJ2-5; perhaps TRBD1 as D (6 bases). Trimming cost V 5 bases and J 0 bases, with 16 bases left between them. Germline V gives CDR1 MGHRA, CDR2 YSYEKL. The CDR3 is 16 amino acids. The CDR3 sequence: CASSAPGTKDQETQYF. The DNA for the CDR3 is TGCGCCAGCAGCGCACCCGGGACAAAGGACCAAGAGACCCAGTACTTC.

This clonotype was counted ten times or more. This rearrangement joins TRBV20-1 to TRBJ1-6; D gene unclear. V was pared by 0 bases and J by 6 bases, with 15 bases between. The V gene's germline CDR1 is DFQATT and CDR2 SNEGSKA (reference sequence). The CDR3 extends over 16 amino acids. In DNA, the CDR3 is TGCAGTGCTAGAGATGACGGAGGCCGGGGTAATTCACCCCTCCACTTT. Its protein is CSARDDGGRGNSPLHF.

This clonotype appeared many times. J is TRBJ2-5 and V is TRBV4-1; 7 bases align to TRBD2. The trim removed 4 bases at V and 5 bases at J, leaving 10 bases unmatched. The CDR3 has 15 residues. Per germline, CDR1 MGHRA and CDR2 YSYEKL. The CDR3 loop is CASSPLGEGLETQYF. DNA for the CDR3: TGCGCCAGCAGCCCCCTTGGGGAGGGGTTGGAGACCCAGTACTTC.

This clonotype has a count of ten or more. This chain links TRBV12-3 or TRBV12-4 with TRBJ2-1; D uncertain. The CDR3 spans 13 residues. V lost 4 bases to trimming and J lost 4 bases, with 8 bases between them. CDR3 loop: CASSSSAYNEQFF. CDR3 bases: TGTGCCAGCAGTTCGTCAGCATACAATGAGCAGTTCTTC.

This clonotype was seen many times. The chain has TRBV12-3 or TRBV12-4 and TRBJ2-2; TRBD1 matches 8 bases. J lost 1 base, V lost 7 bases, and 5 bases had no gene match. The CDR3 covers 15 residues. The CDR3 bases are TGTGCCAGCACAGAACAGGGGGGGAACACCGGGGAGCTGTTTTTT. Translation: CASTEQGGNTGELFF.

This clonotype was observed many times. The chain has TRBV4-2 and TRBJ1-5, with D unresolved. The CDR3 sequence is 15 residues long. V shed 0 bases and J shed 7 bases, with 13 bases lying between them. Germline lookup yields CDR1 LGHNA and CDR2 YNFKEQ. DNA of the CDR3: TGTGCCAGCAGCCAAGATTGGGGTTTCGGGCAGCCCCAGCATTTT. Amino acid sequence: CASSQDWGFGQPQHF.

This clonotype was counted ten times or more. In DNA, the CDR3 is TGCGCCAGCAGCCTCCGACTAGCGGGAGGGAACGAGCAGTACTTC. This encodes CASSLRLAGGNEQYF. The V call is TRBV4-1, the J call TRBJ2-7, with TRBD2 matching 14 bases. CDR3 length: 15 residues. CDR1 and CDR2 (germline): MGHRA, YSYEKL. Germline trimming cut 4 bases from V and 5 bases from J; bases unmatched to any gene: 4.

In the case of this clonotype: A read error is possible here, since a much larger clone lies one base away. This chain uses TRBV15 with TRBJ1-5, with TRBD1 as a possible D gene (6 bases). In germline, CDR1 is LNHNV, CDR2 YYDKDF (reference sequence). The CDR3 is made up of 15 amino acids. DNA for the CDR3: TGTGCCACCAGCAGAGATCTTGGGGAAGGACAGCCCCAGCTTTTT. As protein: CATSRDLGEGQPQLF.

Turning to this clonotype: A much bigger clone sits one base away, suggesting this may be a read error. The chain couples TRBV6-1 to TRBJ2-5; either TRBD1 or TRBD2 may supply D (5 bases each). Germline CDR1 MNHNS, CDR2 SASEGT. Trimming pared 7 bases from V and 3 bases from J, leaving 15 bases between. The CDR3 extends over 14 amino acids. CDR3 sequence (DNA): TGTGCCAGCATCGTTTTTGGGACGGAAGAGACCCAGTACTTC. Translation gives CASIVFGTEETQYF.

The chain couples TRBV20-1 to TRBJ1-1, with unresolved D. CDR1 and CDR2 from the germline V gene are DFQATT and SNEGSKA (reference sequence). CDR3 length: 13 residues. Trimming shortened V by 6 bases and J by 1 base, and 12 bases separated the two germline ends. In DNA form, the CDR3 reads TGCAGTGCGGCCCCTTCCCCGAACACTGAAGCTTTCTTT. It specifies CSAAPSPNTEAFF.

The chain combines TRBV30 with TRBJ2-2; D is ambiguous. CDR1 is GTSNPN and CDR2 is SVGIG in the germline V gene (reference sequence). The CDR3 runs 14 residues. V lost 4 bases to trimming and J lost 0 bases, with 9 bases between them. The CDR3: CAWTRQTNTGELFF. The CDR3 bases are TGTGCCTGGACGCGGCAGACGAACACCGGGGAGCTGTTTTTT.